The clone carrying this TCR beta chain was detected only once. The data belong to a study of STAT5B mutations in CD4+ large granular lymphocyte leukemia. How the authors handled the data: Productive clonotypes were detectable down to 2.59 x 10-5 frequency. The assay was immunoSEQ multiplex PCR, and TCRdb's table has in-frame clones only and misses some. V, J and clone size are those of that table, while D and trimming were read from the DNA. The repertoire holds under 35,000 clones, with 68% as singletons. This receptor was obtained from a human donor in good health. Sequenced input: CD4+ T cells from blood buffy coats.

As DNA, the CDR3 is TGTGCCAGCTTCCGACAGGGAGGGTACGAGCAGTACTTC. Translated, it gives CASFRQGGYEQYF. The chain couples TRBV10-3 to TRBJ2-7, with D perhaps TRBD1 or TRBD2 (7 bases each). Germline V CDR1 and CDR2: ENHRY, SYGVKD. CDR3 size: 13 residues. Trimming left V 10 bases short and J 4 bases short, with 17 bases between.